These 13 T cell receptor beta chains originate from one sample sequenced in a study of coeliac disease. Study-level points and caveats: In active celiac disease, intraepithelial and lamina propria TRB and TRG repertoires were less clonal than controls.

Profiling relied on immunoSEQ multiplex PCR, and the TCRdb table lists in-frame clones only, not all of them. The sample has about 3,000 clones, around half seen once. What these receptors recognize is not known. Sequenced input: intraepithelial lymphocytes from the gut. The receptors originated from a man between 50 and 59 years old with active celiac disease.

By share, this clone ranks as medium-sized. The chain joins TRBV9 to TRBJ2-1, with TRBD2 identical over 7 bases. Germline CDR1 is SGDLS and CDR2 is YYNGEE. This CDR3 is 15 amino acids long. Trimming at V came to 6 bases and at J to 4 bases, leaving 10 bases not matched to a gene. The CDR3 spells CASTEGYGGYNEQFF. CDR3 coding DNA: TGTGCCAGCACCGAGGGGTACGGGGGGTACAATGAGCAGTTCTTC.

The rearrangement links TRBV11-2 to TRBJ2-7; the D is unclear. CDR3 size: 13 residues. V was shortened by 5 bases and J by 1 base, with 9 bases between the two germline ends. The germline V gene has CDR1 SGHAT and CDR2 FQNNGV. The CDR3 DNA reads TGTGCCAGCAGCAATCTAGTTTCCTACGAGCAGTACGTC. Its translation: CASSNLVSYEQYV.

The chain is built from TRBV28 and TRBJ1-1; the D gene is possibly TRBD1 (6 bases). The V gene lost 1 base and the J gene lost 3 bases, with 6 bases spanning the gap. Germline V CDR1 and CDR2: MDHEN, SYDVKM. The CDR3 runs 13 residues. CDR3 DNA: TGTGCCAGCAGTTTATACAGGGACACTGAAGCTTTCTTT. It yields the protein CASSLYRDTEAFF.

The chain recombines TRBV29-1 with TRBJ2-1; 8 bases agree with TRBD2. CDR1 and CDR2 from the germline V gene are SQVTM and ANQGSEA. This CDR3 is built from 17 residues. V lost 4 bases and J lost 8; bases outside the gene matches: 19. For the CDR3, the DNA is TGCAGCGTTGTTGGGTCCAAGTATAGCGGGGAGGTGGATGAGCAGTTCTTC. This sequence encodes CSVVGSKYSGEVDEQFF.

For the CDR3, the DNA is TGCGCCAGCAGTGACGTCGGGGAGGAAGGCGGCTACACCTTC. Amino acid sequence: CASSDVGEEGGYTF. This chain joins TRBV10-2 and TRBJ1-2; D is uncertain. The germline CDR1 and CDR2 sequences are WSHSY and SAAADI. Trimming took 3 bases from V and 8 from J, leaving 16 bases between them. CDR3 size: 14 residues.

The chain is built from TRBV19 and TRBJ2-3; TRBD2 matches at 9 bases. Looked up from germline, CDR1 is LNHDA and CDR2 is SQIVND (reference sequence). The CDR3 is 16 amino acids. After removal of 5 bases from V and 2 bases from J, the junction contained 8 bases not matched to a gene. CDR3 amino acids: CASSRSSGAFTDTQYF. The CDR3 DNA sequence: TGTGCCAGTAGTCGATCTAGCGGGGCGTTCACAGATACGCAGTATTTT.

This clone was found a few times. The chain joins TRBV11-2 to TRBJ1-2; no reliable D call. The V end lost 2 bases, the J end lost 5 bases, and 6 bases lay between the germline ends. The CDR3 is made up of 12 amino acids. Germline CDR1 SGHAT, CDR2 FQNNGV. CDR3 sequence reads: CASSLSLYGYTF. In nucleotides, the CDR3 is TGTGCCAGCAGCTTATCCCTGTATGGCTACACCTTC.

The V and J genes are TRBV5-1 and TRBJ1-1; 7 nucleotides match TRBD1. Trimming cost V 3 bases and J 6 bases; bases outside gene matches: 2. The CDR3 runs 12 residues. Per the germline V gene, CDR1 is SGHRS and CDR2 is YFSETQ. The DNA for the CDR3 is TGCGCCAGCAGCTCAGGACAGGCTGAAGCTTTCTTT. Encoded protein: CASSSGQAEAFF.

The rearrangement links TRBV10-3 to TRBJ2-7, with 8 bases aligning to TRBD1. The V and J ends lost 5 bases and 7 bases, in that order; junction bases with no gene match: 10. Germline V CDR1 and CDR2: ENHRY, SYGVKD. This CDR3 has 14 residues. CDR3: CAISTTRQGREQYV. In DNA, the CDR3 is TGTGCCATCAGTACAACCAGACAGGGGAGAGAGCAGTACGTC.

This clone is categorized as medium-sized. The rearrangement uses TRBV10-2 and TRBJ2-1; 11 bases are a match to TRBD2. Germline assignment: CDR1 WSHSY and CDR2 SAAADI. This CDR3 spans 14 amino acids. The V and J ends lost 9 bases and 3 bases, in that order; junction bases with no gene match: 4. DNA of the CDR3: TGCGCCAGTACCGGGACTAGCGGCTACAATGAGCAGTTCTTC. Encoded protein: CASTGTSGYNEQFF.

The genes are TRBV28 and TRBJ2-1; 8 nucleotides line up with TRBD2. The CDR3 contains 15 residues. The trim removed 6 bases at V and 6 bases at J, leaving 10 bases unmatched. CDR1 MDHEN and CDR2 SYDVKM come from the germline V gene. As DNA, the CDR3 is TGTGCCAGCAGGCTCGGGGGGGAGGGATCCAATGAGCAGTTCTTC. Residues: CASRLGGEGSNEQFF.

The V call is TRBV6-1, the J call TRBJ1-2; 12 bases agree with TRBD1. Germline lookup yields CDR1 MNHNS and CDR2 SASEGT. This CDR3 region has 14 residues. The V and J ends lost 4 bases and 4 bases, in that order; junction bases with no gene match: 1. DNA for the CDR3: TGTGCCAGCAGTGGGGACAGGGGGCTCTATGGCTACACCTTC. Translation: CASSGDRGLYGYTF.

The chain combines TRBV30 with TRBJ2-7; TRBD1 is a possible D gene (6 bases). V gave up 2 bases and J gave up 5 bases, with 19 bases separating them. Looked up from germline, CDR1 is GTSNPN and CDR2 is SVGIG (reference sequence). The CDR3 runs to 15 residues. The CDR3 loop is CAWSLTGTPFDEQYF. The CDR3 DNA reads TGTGCCTGGAGTCTGACCGGGACACCCTTTGACGAGCAGTACTTC.